This TCR beta chain stems from a study of PD-L1 blockade in urothelial cancer. Study information: After treatment start, blood was analyzed at 3 weeks (second dose) and at 6 weeks.

Study observations and caveats: Tumor-associated clones in the blood of durable-benefit patients grew more at 3 weeks.

With regard to this clone: Its antigen is currently unknown.

The protocol was immunoSEQ multiplex PCR, while the TCRdb copy is restricted to in-frame clones and leaves out a portion. Among approximately 38,000 clones listed, around 89% were seen once. The CDR3 contains 18 residues. With 2 bases clipped from V and 4 bases from J, the junction kept 15 bases outside the gene matches. The germline CDR1 and CDR2 sequences are MNHNS and SASEGT. Sequencing was performed on PBMCs, taken around atezolizumab (anti-PD-L1) treatment. This sequence was found in a man aged 60 to 75 with urothelial cancer. The gene calls are TRBV6-1 and TRBJ1-2, with TRBD1 identical over 8 bases. Here the CDR3 reads CASSESPNVGQGRYGYTF. The CDR3 DNA reads as TGTGCCAGCAGTGAATCACCTAATGTTGGACAGGGCCGCTATGGCTACACCTTC.